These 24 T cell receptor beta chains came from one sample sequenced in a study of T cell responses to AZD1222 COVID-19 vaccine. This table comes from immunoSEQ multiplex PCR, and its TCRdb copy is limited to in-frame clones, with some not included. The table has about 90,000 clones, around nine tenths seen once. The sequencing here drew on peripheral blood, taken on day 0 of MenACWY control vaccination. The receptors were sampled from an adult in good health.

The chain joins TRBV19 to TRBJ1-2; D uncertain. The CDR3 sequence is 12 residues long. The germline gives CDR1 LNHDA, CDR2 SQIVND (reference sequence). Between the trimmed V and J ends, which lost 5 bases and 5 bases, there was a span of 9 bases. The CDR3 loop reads CASSPTAYGYTF. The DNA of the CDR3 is TGTGCCAGTAGTCCGACCGCATATGGCTACACCTTC.

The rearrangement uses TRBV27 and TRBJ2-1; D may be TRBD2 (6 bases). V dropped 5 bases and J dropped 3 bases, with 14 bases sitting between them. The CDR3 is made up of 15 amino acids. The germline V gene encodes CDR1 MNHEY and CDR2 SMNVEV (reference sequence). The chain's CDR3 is CASSRWTGVYNEQFF. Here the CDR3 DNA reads TGTGCCAGCAGTCGTTGGACGGGAGTCTACAATGAGCAGTTCTTC.

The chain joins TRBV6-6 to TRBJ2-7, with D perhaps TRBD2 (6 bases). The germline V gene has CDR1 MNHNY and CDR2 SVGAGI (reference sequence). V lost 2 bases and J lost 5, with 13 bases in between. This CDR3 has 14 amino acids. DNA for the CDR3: TGTGCCAGCAGTTACGGGGGGAGGCTAAACGAGCAGTACTTC. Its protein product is CASSYGGRLNEQYF.

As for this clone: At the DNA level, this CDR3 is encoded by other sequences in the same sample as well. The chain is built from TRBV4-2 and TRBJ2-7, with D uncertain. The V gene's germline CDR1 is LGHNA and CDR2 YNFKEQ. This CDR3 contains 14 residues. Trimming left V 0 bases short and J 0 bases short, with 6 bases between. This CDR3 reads CASSQEVSSYEQYF. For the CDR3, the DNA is TGTGCCAGCAGCCAAGAGGTTAGCTCCTACGAGCAGTACTTC.

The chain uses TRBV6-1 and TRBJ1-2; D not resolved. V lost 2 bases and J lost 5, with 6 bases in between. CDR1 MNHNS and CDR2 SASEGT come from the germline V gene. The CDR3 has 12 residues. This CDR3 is CASSERDYGYTF. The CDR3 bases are TGTGCCAGCAGTGAACGGGATTATGGCTACACCTTC.

In nucleotides, the CDR3 is TGTGCCAGCAGTGAGGGAAGGGCGCATGGCTACACCTTC. It yields the protein CASSEGRAHGYTF. This chain links TRBV25-1 with TRBJ1-2; D not resolved. Trimming removed 3 bases at V and 6 bases at J, with 11 bases between. Germline CDR1 and CDR2: MGHDK and SYGVNS. This CDR3 comprises 13 residues.

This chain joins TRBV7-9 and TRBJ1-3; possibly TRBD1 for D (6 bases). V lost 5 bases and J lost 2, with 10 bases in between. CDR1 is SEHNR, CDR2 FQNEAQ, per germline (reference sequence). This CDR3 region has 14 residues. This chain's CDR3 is CASSQGGAGNTIYF. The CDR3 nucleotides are TGTGCCAGCAGCCAAGGGGGGGCTGGAAACACCATATATTTT.

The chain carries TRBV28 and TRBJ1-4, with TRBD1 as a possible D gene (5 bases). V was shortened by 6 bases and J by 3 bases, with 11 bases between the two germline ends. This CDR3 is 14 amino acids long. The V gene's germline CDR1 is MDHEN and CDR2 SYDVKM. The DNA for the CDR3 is TGTGCCAGCAGGGCCGGGACGGCTAATGAAAAACTGTTTTTT. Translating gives CASRAGTANEKLFF.

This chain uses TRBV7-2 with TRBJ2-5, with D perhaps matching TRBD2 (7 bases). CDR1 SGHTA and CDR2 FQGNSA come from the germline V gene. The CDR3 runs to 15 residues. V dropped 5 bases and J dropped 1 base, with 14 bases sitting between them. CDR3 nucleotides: TGTGCCAGCAGCCATGGGGAGGGGGGCCAAGAGACCCAGTACTTC. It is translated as CASSHGEGGQETQYF. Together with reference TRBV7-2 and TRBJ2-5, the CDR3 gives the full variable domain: GAGVSQSPSNKVTEKGKDVELRCDPISGHTALYWYRQSLGQGLEFLIYFQGNSAPDKSGLPSDRFSAERTGGSVSTLTIQRTQQEDSAVYLCASSHGEGGQETQYFGPGTRLLVL.

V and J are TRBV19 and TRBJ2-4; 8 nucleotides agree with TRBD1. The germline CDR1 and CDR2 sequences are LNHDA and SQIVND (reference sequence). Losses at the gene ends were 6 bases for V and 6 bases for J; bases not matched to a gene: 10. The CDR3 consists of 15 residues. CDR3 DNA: TGTGCCAGTAGCCCCCAGGGGGCGATTGGAAACATTCAGTACTTC. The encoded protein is CASSPQGAIGNIQYF.

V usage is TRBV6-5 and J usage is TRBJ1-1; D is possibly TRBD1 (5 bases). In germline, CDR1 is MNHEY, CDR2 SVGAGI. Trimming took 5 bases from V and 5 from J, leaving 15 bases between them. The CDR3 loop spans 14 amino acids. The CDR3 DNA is TGTGCCAGCAGTAGGATCTTAGGGGAGACTGAAGCTTTCTTT. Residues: CASSRILGETEAFF.

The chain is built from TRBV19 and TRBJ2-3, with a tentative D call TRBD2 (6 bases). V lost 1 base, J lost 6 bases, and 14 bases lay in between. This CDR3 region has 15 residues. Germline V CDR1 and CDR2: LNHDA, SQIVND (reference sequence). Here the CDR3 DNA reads TGTGCCAGTAGTATAGTATCAGGAAGCGGGGATACGCAGTATTTT. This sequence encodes CASSIVSGSGDTQYF.

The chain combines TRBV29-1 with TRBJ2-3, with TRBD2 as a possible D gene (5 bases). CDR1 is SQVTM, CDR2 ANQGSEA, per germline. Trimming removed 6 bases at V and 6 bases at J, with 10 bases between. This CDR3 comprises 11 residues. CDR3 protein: CSVLTTDTQYF. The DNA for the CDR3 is TGCAGCGTCCTGACTACTGATACGCAGTATTTT.

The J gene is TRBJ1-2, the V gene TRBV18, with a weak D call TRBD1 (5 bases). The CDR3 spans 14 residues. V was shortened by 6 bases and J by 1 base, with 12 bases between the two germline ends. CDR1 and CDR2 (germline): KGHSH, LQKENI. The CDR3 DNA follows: TGTGCCAGCTCCCTGTCGGACATTAACTATGGCTACACCTTC. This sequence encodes CASSLSDINYGYTF.

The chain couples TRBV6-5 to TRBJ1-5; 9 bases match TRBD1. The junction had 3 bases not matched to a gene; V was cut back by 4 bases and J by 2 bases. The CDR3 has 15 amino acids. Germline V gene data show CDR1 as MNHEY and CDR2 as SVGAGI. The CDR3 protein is CASSSRTGGNQPQHF. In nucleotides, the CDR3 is TGTGCCAGCAGTTCACGGACAGGGGGCAATCAGCCCCAGCATTTT.

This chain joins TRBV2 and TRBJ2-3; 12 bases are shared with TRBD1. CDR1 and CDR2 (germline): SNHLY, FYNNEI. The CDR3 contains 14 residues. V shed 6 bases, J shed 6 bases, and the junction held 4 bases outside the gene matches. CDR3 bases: TGTGCCAGCAGGGGGGACAGGGGGCCGGATACGCAGTATTTT. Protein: CASRGDRGPDTQYF.

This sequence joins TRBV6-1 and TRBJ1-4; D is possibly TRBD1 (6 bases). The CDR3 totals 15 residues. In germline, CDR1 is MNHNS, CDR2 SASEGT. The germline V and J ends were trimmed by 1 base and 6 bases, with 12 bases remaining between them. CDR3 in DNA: TGTGCCAGCAGTGAAGGGCCAGGGGCCCATGAAAAACTGTTTTTT. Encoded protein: CASSEGPGAHEKLFF.

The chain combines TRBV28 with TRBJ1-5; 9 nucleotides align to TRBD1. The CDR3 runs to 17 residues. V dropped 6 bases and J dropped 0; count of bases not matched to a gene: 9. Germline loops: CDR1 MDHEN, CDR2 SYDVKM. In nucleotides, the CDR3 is TGTGCCAGCAGGGGACAGGGTAACACTTATAGCAATCAGCCCCAGCATTTT. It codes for CASRGQGNTYSNQPQHF. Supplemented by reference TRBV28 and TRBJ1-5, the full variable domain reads DVKVTQSSRYLVKRTGEKVFLECVQDMDHENMFWYRQDPGLGLRLIYFSYDVKMKEKGDIPEGYSVSREKKERFSLILESASTNQTSMYLCASRGQGNTYSNQPQHFGDGTRLSIL.

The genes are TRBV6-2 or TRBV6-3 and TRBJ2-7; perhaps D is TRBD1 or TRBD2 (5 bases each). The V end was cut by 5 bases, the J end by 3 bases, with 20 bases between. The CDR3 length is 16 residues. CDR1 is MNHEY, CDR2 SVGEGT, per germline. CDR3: CASSDRIRDRSYEQYF. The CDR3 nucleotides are TGTGCCAGCAGTGACCGCATCAGGGACCGAAGCTACGAGCAGTACTTC.

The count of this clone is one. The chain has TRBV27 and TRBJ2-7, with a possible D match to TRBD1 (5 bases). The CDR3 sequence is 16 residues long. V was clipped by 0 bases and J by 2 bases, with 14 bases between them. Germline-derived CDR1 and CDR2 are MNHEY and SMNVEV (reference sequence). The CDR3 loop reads CASSLSPRAGPYEQYF. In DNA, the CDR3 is TGTGCCAGCAGTTTATCCCCTCGGGCAGGGCCCTACGAGCAGTACTTC.

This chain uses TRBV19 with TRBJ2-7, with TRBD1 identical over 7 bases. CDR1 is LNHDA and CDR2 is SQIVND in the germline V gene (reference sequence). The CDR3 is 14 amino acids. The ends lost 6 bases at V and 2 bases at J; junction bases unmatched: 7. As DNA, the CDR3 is TGTGCCAGTAGCCCGAGGGGGCAGGCCTACGAGCAGTACTTC. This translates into CASSPRGQAYEQYF.

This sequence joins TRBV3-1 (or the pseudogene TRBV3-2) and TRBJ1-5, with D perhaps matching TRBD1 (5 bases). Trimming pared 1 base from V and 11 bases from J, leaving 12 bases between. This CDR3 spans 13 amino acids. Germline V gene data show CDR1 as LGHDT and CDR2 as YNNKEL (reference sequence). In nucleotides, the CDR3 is TGTGCCAGCAGCCAAGCCGGGACCGGGGCCCAGCATTTT. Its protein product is CASSQAGTGAQHF.

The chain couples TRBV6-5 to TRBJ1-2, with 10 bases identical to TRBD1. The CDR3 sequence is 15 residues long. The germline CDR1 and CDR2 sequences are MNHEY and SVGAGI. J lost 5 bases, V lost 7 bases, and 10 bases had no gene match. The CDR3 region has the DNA TGTGCCAGCACCGACCCGGACAGGGGGTCGTATGGCTACACCTTC. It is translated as CASTDPDRGSYGYTF.

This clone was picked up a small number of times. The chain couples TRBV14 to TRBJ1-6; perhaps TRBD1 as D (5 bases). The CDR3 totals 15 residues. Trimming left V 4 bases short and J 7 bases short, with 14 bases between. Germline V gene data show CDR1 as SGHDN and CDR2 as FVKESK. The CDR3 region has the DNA TGTGCCAGCAGCCGAATTACAGGAAACAATTCACCCCTCCACTTT. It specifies CASSRITGNNSPLHF.